The clone carrying this T cell receptor beta chain was picked up a small number of times. Its cognate antigen is unknown. The junction departs from germline at one end; a sequencing error may be responsible. The V gene's germline CDR1 is SGDLS and CDR2 YYNGEE. CDR3 length equals 19 residues. This specimen comes from a study of T-cell memory formation after mild COVID-19. TCRdb re-called the 5' RACE reads with MiXCR, one entry per CDR3 protein. The table shows roughly 500,000 distinct CDR3 sequences, with roughly 21% occurring only once. Study outcomes and limitations: There were some responding clones in pre-infection memory, which suggested that cross-reactive memory had joined. Contracting clones from day 15 to 85 had balanced CD4/CD8; later expanders favoured CD4+. What remained unconfirmed was the SARS-CoV-2 specificity of second-wave clones peaking on day 37. Contracting clones localized mainly to CM and EM when CD4+ and mainly to EMRA when CD8+.

The sample consisted of PBMCs or a T cell subset sorted from them (not recorded which). This sequence joins TRBV9 and TRBJ2-5; 16 bases are a match to TRBD2. This clonotype was obtained from an adult woman who had mild COVID-19 (a few samples of this study predate the infection). Cell type and time point are not known. CDR3 in DNA: TGTGCCAGCACCCCCTCCTGGGGACTAGCGGGAGGGGGTAAGGAGACCCAGTACTTT. It encodes CASTPSWGLAGGGKETQYF.